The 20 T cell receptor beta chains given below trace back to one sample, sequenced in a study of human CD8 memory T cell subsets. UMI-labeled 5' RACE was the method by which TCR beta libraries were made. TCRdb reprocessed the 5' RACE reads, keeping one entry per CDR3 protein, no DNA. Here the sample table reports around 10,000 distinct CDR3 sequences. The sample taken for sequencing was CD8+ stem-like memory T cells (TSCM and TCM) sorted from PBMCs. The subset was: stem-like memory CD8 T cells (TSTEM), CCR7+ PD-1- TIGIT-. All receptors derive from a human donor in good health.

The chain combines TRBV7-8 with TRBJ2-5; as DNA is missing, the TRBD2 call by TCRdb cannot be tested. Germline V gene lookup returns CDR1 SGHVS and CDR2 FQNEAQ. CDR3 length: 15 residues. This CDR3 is CASTQTSGRGETQYF.

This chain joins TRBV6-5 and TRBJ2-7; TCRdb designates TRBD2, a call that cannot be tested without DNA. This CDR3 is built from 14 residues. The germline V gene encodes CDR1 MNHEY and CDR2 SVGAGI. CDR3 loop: CASSSAGVANEQYF.

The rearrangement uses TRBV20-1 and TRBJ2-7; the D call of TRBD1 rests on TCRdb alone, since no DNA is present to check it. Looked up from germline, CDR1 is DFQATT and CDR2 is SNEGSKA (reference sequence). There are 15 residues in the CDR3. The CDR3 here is CSARGPGTDFYEQYF.

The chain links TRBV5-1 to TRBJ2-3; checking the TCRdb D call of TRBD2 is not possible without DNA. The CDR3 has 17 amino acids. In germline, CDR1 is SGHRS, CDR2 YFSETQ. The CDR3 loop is CASSHGLAGGSTDTQYF.

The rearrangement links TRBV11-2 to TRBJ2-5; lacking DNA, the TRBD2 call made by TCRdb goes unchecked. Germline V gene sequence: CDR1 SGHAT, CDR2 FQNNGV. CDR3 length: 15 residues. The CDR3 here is CASSLGTSGMETQYF.

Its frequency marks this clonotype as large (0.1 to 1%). CDR3 region: CSASGPGHLNTEAFF. The J gene is TRBJ1-1, the V gene TRBV20-1; lacking DNA, the TRBD1 call made by TCRdb goes unchecked. CDR1 and CDR2 from the germline V gene are DFQATT and SNEGSKA (reference sequence). The CDR3 has 15 residues.

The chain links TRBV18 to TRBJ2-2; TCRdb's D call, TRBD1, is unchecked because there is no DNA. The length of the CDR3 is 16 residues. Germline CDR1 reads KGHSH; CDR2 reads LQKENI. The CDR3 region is CASSPGAGSNTGELFF.

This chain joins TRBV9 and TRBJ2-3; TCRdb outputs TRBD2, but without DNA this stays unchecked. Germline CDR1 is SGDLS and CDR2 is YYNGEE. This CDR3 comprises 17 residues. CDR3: CASSVEVSGSLTDTQYF. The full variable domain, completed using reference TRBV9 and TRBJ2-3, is DSGVTQTPKHLITATGQRVTLRCSPRSGDLSVYWYQQSLDQGLQFLIQYYNGEERAKGNILERFSAQQFPDLHSELNLSSLELGDSALYFCASSVEVSGSLTDTQYFGPGTRLTVL.

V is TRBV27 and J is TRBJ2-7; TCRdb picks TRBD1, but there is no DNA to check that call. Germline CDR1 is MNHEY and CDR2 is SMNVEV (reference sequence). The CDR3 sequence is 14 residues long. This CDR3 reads CASSFPGGKNEQYF.

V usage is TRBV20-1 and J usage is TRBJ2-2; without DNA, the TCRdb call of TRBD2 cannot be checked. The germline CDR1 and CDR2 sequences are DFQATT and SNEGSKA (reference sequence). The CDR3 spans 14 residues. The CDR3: CSAYGTQNTGELFF.

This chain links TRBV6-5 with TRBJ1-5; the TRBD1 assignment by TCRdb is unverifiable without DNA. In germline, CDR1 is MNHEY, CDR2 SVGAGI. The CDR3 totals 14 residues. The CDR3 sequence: CASRTQGTNQPQHF.

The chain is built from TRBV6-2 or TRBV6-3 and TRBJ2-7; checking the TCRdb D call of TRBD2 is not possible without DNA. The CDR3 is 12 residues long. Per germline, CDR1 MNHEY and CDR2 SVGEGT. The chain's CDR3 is CASSYRAYEQYF.

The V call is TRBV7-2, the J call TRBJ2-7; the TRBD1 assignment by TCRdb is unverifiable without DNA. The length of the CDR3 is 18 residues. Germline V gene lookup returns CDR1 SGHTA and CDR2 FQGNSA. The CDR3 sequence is CASSLEAQGAGFLGEQYF.

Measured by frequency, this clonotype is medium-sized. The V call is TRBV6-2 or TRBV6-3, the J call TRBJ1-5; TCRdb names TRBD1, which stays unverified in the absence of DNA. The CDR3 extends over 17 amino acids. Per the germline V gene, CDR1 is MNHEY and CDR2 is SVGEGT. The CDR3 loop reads CASKGAGERRTDQPQHF.

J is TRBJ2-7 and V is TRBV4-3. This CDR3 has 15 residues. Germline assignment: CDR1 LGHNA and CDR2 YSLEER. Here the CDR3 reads CASSQDIGVSYEQYF.

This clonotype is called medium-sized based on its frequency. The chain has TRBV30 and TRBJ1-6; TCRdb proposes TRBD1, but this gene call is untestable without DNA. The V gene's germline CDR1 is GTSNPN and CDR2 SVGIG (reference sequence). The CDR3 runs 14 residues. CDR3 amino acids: CAWKGVDSSSPLHF.

CDR3 in amino acids: CASGTSGRGTYNEQFF. The chain combines TRBV19 with TRBJ2-1; the TCRdb D gene call, TRBD2, has no DNA to confirm it. Germline CDR1 is LNHDA and CDR2 is SQIVND (reference sequence). The CDR3 has 16 amino acids.

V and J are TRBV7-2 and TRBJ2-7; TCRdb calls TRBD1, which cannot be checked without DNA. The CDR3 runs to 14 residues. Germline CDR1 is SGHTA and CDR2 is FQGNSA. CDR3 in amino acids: CASSSDSLFYEQYF.

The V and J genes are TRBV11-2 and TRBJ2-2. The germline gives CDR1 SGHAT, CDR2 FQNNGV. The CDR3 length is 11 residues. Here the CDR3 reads CASSPEWELFF.

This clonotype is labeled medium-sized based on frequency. CDR3 region: CASSYRSGRQNEQFF. This chain links TRBV7-9 with TRBJ2-1; as DNA is missing, the TRBD2 call by TCRdb cannot be tested. The CDR3 runs 15 residues. Germline CDR1 reads SEHNR; CDR2 reads FQNEAQ (reference sequence). The variable domain in full, with the rest retrieved from reference TRBV7-9 and TRBJ2-1, is DTGVSQNPRHKITKRGQNVTFRCDPISEHNRLYWYRQTLGQGPEFLTYFQNEAQLEKSRLLSDRFSAERPKGSFSTLEIQRTEQGDSAMYLCASSYRSGRQNEQFFGPGTRLTVL.